These 17 T cell receptor beta chains were sequenced from one sample in a study of blood T cell repertoires in COVID-19. Assay used: immunoSEQ multiplex PCR; TCRdb lists only in-frame clones, some missing. This table has 250,000 or so clones, roughly 89% appearing once. The specimen was peripheral blood. These receptors all come from a woman in her thirties or forties who had recovered from COVID-19.

The chain links TRBV4-3 to TRBJ1-4, with D uncertain. There are 15 residues in the CDR3. From germline, CDR1 is LGHNA and CDR2 YSLEER. The V gene lost 1 base and the J gene lost 3 bases, with 9 bases spanning the gap. The CDR3 nucleotides are TGCGCCAGCAGCCAAGCGTATCCAGCTAATGAAAAACTGTTTTTT. It specifies CASSQAYPANEKLFF.

The chain employs TRBV5-4 and TRBJ2-2; possibly TRBD1 for D (5 bases). Germline V gene lookup returns CDR1 SGHNT and CDR2 YYREEE (reference sequence). This CDR3 is built from 14 residues. V was cut by 4 bases and J by 1 base, with 8 bases left in between. The CDR3 sequence is CASSHDRNTGELFF. The CDR3 bases are TGTGCCAGCAGCCATGACAGGAACACCGGGGAGCTGTTTTTT.

The chain employs TRBV3-1 (or the pseudogene TRBV3-2) and TRBJ1-2, with 7 bases identical to TRBD1. The germline V gene encodes CDR1 LGHDT and CDR2 YNNKEL (reference sequence). Trimming cost V 4 bases and J 8 bases; bases outside gene matches: 19. This CDR3 comprises 17 residues. CDR3 sequence (DNA): TGTGCCAGCAGCCCCTACATATCCGGGACAGTCGTTTCCGGCTACACCTTC. It is translated as CASSPYISGTVVSGYTF.

This clone is a singleton in its sample. The CDR3 DNA sequence: TGTGCCAGCAGTGTTCTTGGCCCAGTGGGCCCCCCATCGGAGCAGTACTTC. This codes for CASSVLGPVGPPSEQYF. The rearrangement links TRBV2 to TRBJ2-7; D remains ambiguous. Germline lookup yields CDR1 SNHLY and CDR2 FYNNEI. This CDR3 has 17 amino acids. V lost 4 bases to trimming and J lost 7 bases, with 26 bases between them.

The genes are TRBV21-1 and TRBJ2-7; the table's D call, TRBD2, has no DNA check behind it. TRBV21-1 is annotated as a pseudogene. CDR3 length equals 18 residues. Written as DNA, the CDR3 is TGTGCCAGCAGCAAAGGTAACGGGAGGGCTAAAGTCGTCTACGAGCAGTACGTC. Protein product: CASSKGNGRAKVVYEQYV.

This chain links TRBV6-6 with TRBJ1-2; no definite D call. The CDR3 has 14 amino acids. Per the germline V gene, CDR1 is MNHNY and CDR2 is SVGAGI (reference sequence). Trimming removed 2 bases at V and 1 base at J, with 8 bases between. CDR3 DNA: TGTGCCAGCAGTTACCAGGCAGTTAACTATGGCTACACCTTC. Its translation is CASSYQAVNYGYTF.

This sequence joins TRBV10-1 and TRBJ1-1, with 9 bases lining up with TRBD1. J was trimmed by 6 bases and V by 6 bases; bases with no gene match: 8. The CDR3 runs to 14 residues. Germline values: CDR1 WNHNN, CDR2 SYGVQD (reference sequence). CDR3 DNA: TGCGCCAGCAGGGGACAGGGCTTCGGCCCTGAAGCTTTCTTT. Translating gives CASRGQGFGPEAFF.

The chain uses TRBV9 and TRBJ2-1; 9 bases match TRBD2. This CDR3 has 16 residues. V lost 1 base and J lost 9; bases outside the gene matches: 11. The germline CDR1 and CDR2 sequences are SGDLS and YYNGEE. CDR3 loop: CASSVTASGAHGEQFF. The DNA of the CDR3 is TGTGCCAGCAGCGTAACAGCTAGCGGGGCCCACGGTGAGCAGTTCTTC.

This chain links TRBV6-1 with TRBJ1-5; a weak D match, TRBD1 (5 bases). The CDR3 runs 17 residues. In germline, CDR1 is MNHNS, CDR2 SASEGT. V lost 4 bases and J lost 5, with 21 bases in between. This chain's CDR3 is CASSVSVRAAQYQPQHF. The CDR3 DNA reads as TGTGCCAGCAGTGTTTCAGTCAGGGCTGCCCAATATCAGCCCCAGCATTTT.

The chain combines TRBV10-2 with TRBJ2-3, with a weak D call TRBD1 (5 bases). CDR1 and CDR2 (germline): WSHSY, SAAADI. Deletions cut 4 bases from V and 5 bases from J, with 13 bases between. The CDR3 runs 14 residues. The chain's CDR3 is CASSVRVRGDTQYF. The CDR3, as DNA: TGCGCCAGCAGTGTCCGTGTTAGGGGAGATACGCAGTATTTT.

The CDR3 bases are TGTGCCAGCAGTTTGCGGAGGGGCACTGAAGCTTTCTTT. This gives the protein CASSLRRGTEAFF. The chain joins TRBV27 to TRBJ1-1; tentatively, D is TRBD1 (5 bases). Germline V lookup: CDR1 MNHEY, CDR2 SMNVEV (reference sequence). V was cut by 3 bases and J by 4 bases, with 9 bases left in between. The CDR3 runs 13 residues.

The rearrangement uses TRBV5-1 and TRBJ2-5; the D is unclear. The CDR3 is made up of 13 amino acids. Germline V gene lookup returns CDR1 SGHRS and CDR2 YFSETQ. V lost 4 bases, J lost 1 base, and 8 bases lay in between. In nucleotides, the CDR3 is TGCGCCAGCAGCGGCAGGCCCCAAGAGACCCAGTACTTC. It codes for CASSGRPQETQYF.

CDR3 sequence (DNA): TGTGCCAGCAGCTCCGGGACAGGAATAACCGGGGAGCTGTTTTTT. Amino acid sequence: CASSSGTGITGELFF. The chain links TRBV11-3 to TRBJ2-2, with 8 bases lining up with TRBD1. The CDR3 contains 15 residues. After removal of 4 bases from V and 5 bases from J, the junction contained 6 bases not matched to a gene. CDR1 and CDR2 (germline): SGHNT, YENEEA. Full variable domain (remainder filled in from reference TRBV11-3 and TRBJ2-2): EAGVVQSPRYKIIEKKQPVAFWCNPISGHNTLYWYLQNLGQGPELLIRYENEEAVDDSQLPKDRFSAERLKGVDSTLKIQPAELGDSAVYLCASSSGTGITGELFFGEGSRLTVL.

This rearrangement joins TRBV27 to TRBJ2-7; D perhaps matches TRBD1 (6 bases). This CDR3 region has 13 residues. Germline V gene data show CDR1 as MNHEY and CDR2 as SMNVEV (reference sequence). V was trimmed by 6 bases and J by 3 bases, leaving 12 bases between them. The chain's CDR3 is CASRRQEDYEQYF. In DNA, the CDR3 is TGTGCCAGCAGGCGACAGGAGGACTACGAGCAGTACTTC.

The rearrangement links TRBV6-6 to TRBJ1-3, with D unresolved. Germline CDR1 MNHNY, CDR2 SVGAGI (reference sequence). V lost 0 bases, J lost 4 bases, and 13 bases lay in between. This CDR3 spans 16 amino acids. The CDR3 reads CASSYSPGGGGNTIYF. Written as DNA, the CDR3 is TGTGCCAGCAGTTACTCGCCCGGCGGTGGGGGAAACACCATATATTTT.

The chain has TRBV11-3 and TRBJ2-2; 7 nucleotides align to TRBD1. The V segment lost 6 bases and the J segment 0 bases; nucleotides outside the gene matches: 7. Germline loops: CDR1 SGHNT, CDR2 YENEEA. This CDR3 contains 16 residues. The DNA for the CDR3 is TGTGCCAGCAGTTCAACCGGGACAGCGAACACCGGGGAGCTGTTTTTT. Translation gives CASSSTGTANTGELFF. The whole variable domain, remainder taken from reference TRBV11-3 and TRBJ2-2, is EAGVVQSPRYKIIEKKQPVAFWCNPISGHNTLYWYLQNLGQGPELLIRYENEEAVDDSQLPKDRFSAERLKGVDSTLKIQPAELGDSAVYLCASSSTGTANTGELFFGEGSRLTVL.

The rearrangement joins TRBV9 to TRBJ1-1, with D perhaps matching TRBD1 (6 bases). Germline V CDR1 and CDR2: SGDLS, YYNGEE. Trimming shortened V by 4 bases and J by 0 bases, and 13 bases separated the two germline ends. This CDR3 region has 15 residues. DNA of the CDR3: TGTGCCAGCAGCCCAGGGACACCTCTGAACACTGAAGCTTTCTTT. Translating it yields CASSPGTPLNTEAFF.